This T cell receptor beta chain is from a study of cytomegalovirus exposure and HLA in healthy donors. This table comes from immunoSEQ multiplex PCR, and its TCRdb copy is limited to in-frame clones, with some not included. This repertoire shows about 82,000 clones, 90% to 95% found once; its top ten account for more than 0.65%. The V gene's germline CDR1 is SGDLS and CDR2 YYNGEE. Trimming removed 4 bases from V and 10 bases from J, with 15 bases in between. The CDR3 extends over 13 amino acids. The rearrangement links TRBV9 to TRBJ2-1, with D perhaps TRBD1 (5 bases). Sequences were obtained from PBMCs. This sequence originates from a woman between 18 and 29 years old in good health and CMV-seronegative. The chain's CDR3 is CASSPQGPPEQFF. The DNA of the CDR3 is TGTGCCAGCAGCCCGCAGGGCCCTCCGGAGCAGTTCTTC.